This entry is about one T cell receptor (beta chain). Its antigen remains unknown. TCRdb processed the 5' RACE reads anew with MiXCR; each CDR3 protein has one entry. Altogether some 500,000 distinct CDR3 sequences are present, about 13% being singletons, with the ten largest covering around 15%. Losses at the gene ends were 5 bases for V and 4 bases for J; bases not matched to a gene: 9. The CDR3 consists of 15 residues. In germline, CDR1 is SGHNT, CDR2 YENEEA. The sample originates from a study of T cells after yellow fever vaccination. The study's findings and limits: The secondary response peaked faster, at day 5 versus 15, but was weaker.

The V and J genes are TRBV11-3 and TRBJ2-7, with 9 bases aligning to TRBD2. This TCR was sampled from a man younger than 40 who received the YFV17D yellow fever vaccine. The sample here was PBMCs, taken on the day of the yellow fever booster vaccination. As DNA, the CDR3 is TGTGCCAGCAGCCGGTATGCGGGAGGGCATTACGAGCAGTACTTC. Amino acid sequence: CASSRYAGGHYEQYF.